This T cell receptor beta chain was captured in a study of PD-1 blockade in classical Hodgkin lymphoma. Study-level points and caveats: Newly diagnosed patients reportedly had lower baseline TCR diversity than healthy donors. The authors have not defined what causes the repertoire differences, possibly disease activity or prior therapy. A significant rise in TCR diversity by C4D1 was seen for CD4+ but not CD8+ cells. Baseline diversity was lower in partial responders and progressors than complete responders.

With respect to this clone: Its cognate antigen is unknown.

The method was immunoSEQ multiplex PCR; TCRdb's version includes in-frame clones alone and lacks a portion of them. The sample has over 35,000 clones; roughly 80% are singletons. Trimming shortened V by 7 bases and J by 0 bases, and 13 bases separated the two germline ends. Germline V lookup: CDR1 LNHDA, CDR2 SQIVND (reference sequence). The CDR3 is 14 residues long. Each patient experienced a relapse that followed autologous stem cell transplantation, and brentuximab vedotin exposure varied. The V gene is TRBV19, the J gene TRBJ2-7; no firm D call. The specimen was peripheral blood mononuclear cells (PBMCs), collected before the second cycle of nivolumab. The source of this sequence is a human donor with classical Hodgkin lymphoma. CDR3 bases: TGTGCCAGTACCCAAACGGCGAGCTCCTACGAGCAGTACTTC. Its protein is CASTQTASSYEQYF.